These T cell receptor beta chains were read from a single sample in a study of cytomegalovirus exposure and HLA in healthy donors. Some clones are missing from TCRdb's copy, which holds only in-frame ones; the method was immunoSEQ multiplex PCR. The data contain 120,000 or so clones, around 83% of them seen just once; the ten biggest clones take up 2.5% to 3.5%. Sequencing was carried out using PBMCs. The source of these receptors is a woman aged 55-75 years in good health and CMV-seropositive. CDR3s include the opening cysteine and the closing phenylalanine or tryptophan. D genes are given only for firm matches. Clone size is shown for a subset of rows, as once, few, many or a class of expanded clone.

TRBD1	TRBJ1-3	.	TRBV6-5	TGTGCCAGCAGTCTGACAGGGGATACTGGAAACACCATATATTTT	CASSLTGDTGNTIYF
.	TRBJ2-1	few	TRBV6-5	TGTGCCAGCAGCCTTGCGCCGCCCCCCTACAATGAGCAGTTCTTC	CASSLAPPPYNEQFF
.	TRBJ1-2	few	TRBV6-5	TGTGCCAGCAGGCGGGGGAGATTGAACTATGGCTACACCTTC	CASRRGRLNYGYTF
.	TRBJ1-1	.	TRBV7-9	TGTGCCAGCAGCTCTAGCGCCGGCACTGAAGCTTTCTTT	CASSSSAGTEAFF
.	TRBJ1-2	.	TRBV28	TGTGCCAGCAGTCAGGCAGGGGGCTACACCTTC	CASSQAGGYTF
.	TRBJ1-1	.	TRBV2	TGTGCCAGCAGTGTGGACATGGTAGGCACTGAAGCTTTCTTT	CASSVDMVGTEAFF
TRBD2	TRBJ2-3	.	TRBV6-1	TGTGCCATCGATAGCGGGAGGGCAATTGATACGCAGTATTTT	CAIDSGRAIDTQYF
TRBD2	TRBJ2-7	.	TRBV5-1	TGCGCCAGCAGCGTGACTAGCGGGACATCCTACGAGCAGTACTTC	CASSVTSGTSYEQYF
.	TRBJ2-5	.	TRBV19	TGTGCCAGTAGAGTTCGAGGTGGGCAAGAGACCCAGTACTTC	CASRVRGGQETQYF
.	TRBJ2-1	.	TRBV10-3	TGTGCCAGTGGGGAGTGGGATGAGCAGTTCTTC	CASGEWDEQFF
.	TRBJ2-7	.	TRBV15	TGTGCCACCAGCAGAGATAGTACGGGTTCCTACGAGCAGTACTTC	CATSRDSTGSYEQYF
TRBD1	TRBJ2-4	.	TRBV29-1	TGCAGCGTTGGCAGGGGGGCCAAAAACATTCAGTACTTC	CSVGRGAKNIQYF
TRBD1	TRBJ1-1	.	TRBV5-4	TGTGCCAGCAGTTTCCAGGGGGGCCAAATTAGTAACACTGAAGCTTTCTTT	CASSFQGGQISNTEAFF
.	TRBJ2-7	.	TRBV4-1	TGCGCCAGCAGCCAAGTAATGGCGGAACTCTACGAGCAGTACTTC	CASSQVMAELYEQYF
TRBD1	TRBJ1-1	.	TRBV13	TGTGCCAGCAGCTTAGTCCCCCCGGACAGGGGAAACTCTGAAGCTTTCTTT	CASSLVPPDRGNSEAFF
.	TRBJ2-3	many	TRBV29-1	TGCAGCGTTGGAGACTCAGATACGCAGTATTTT	CSVGDSDTQYF
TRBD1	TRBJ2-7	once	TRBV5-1	TGCGCCAGCAGCTTGGCCGTCGGGACAGGGGATTACTACGAGCAGTACTTC	CASSLAVGTGDYYEQYF
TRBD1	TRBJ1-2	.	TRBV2	TGTGCCAGCAGGGACAGGGGGCCTCATGGCTACACCTTC	CASRDRGPHGYTF
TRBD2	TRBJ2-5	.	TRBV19	TGTGCCAGTAGTAGCTCCTGGGGCGGGGGTCGAGAGACCCAGTACTTC	CASSSSWGGGRETQYF
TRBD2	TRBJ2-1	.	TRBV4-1	TGCGCCAGCAGCCAAGATTCTGGGACTAGCGGGAGAGGCAATGAGCAGTTCTTC	CASSQDSGTSGRGNEQFF
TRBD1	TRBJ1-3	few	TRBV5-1	TGCGCCAGCAGCTTCCAGGGGGCTCGGGGAAACACCATATATTTT	CASSFQGARGNTIYF
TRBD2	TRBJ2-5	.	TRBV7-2	TGTGCCAGCAGCCCGTCTAGCGGGAGGGCGGCGGGGGAGACCCAGTACTTC	CASSPSSGRAAGETQYF
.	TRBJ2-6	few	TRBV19	TGTGCCAGTACCAATCCCAGGGGTGCCTCTGGGGCCAACGTCCTGACTTTC	CASTNPRGASGANVLTF
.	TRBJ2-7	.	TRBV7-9	TGTGCCAGCAGGCATGCAGGGGCCTCCTACGAGCAGTACTTC	CASRHAGASYEQYF
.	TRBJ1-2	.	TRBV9	TGTGCCAGCAGCTCCATGGGGGAGGTCGGAGCGCCGAATGGCTACACCTTC	CASSSMGEVGAPNGYTF
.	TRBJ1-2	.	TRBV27	TGTGCCAGCACACAAGGGGGGGCGCACGGCTACACCTTC	CASTQGGAHGYTF
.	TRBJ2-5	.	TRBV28	TGTGCCAGCAGTCCAGCCCCTGACAGGTACCAAGAGACCCAGTACTTC	CASSPAPDRYQETQYF
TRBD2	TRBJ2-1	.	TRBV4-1	TGCGCCAGCACATGGACTAGCGGGAGCGGCGGTGAGCAGTTCTTC	CASTWTSGSGGEQFF
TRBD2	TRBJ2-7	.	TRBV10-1	TGCGTCAGCAACCGCCGGGGTAGCGGGAAGTACGAGCAGTACTTC	CVSNRRGSGKYEQYF
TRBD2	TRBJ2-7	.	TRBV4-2	TGTGCCAGCAGCGATCGACTAGCGGGGGGGCCCTACGAGCAGTACTTC	CASSDRLAGGPYEQYF
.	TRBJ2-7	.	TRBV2	TGTGCCAGCTTCGGCGAGCAGTACTTC	CASFGEQYF